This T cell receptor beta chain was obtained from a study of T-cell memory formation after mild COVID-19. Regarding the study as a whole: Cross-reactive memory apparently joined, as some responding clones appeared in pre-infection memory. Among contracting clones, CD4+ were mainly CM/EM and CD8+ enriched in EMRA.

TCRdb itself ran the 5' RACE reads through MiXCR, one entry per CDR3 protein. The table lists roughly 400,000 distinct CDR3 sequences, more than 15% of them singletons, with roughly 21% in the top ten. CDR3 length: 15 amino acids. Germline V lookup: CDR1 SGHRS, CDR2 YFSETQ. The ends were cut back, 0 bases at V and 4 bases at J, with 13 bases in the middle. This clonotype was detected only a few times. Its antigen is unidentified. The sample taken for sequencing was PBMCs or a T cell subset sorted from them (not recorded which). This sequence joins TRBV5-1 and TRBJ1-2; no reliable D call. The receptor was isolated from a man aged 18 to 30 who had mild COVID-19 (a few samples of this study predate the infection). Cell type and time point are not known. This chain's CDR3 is CASSLAQDFFYGYTF. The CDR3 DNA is TGCGCCAGCAGCTTGGCCCAGGACTTCTTCTATGGCTACACCTTC.